The present entry profiles one T cell receptor (beta chain) with its context. These data belong to a study of blood T cell repertoires in COVID-19. Study context: Sites across the United States, Italy and Spain contributed samples from acute and convalescent COVID-19. From T cells, B-cell-depleted T cells, or PBMCs came the material, which was cDNA or gDNA.

In the study's own analysis: Scientists estimated how many nucleated cells there were by amplifying reference gene primers. Method: immunoSEQ multiplex PCR; TCRdb's copy keeps in-frame clones and lacks some. V, J and clone size derive from that table, while D and trimming were established from the DNA sequence. The sample holds about 160,000 clones, about three quarters seen once. Germline V CDR1 and CDR2: MDHEN, SYDVKM. The CDR3 is 15 amino acids. The V gene end was trimmed by 6 bases and the J gene end by 4 bases; junction bases not matched to a gene: 11. The gene calls are TRBV28 and TRBJ1-2; 7 nucleotides align to TRBD1. This receptor was identified in a man aged 55 to 70 with acute or convalescent COVID-19. The sequenced material came from peripheral blood. The CDR3 sequence: CASRPAGTDVYGYTF. The CDR3, as DNA: TGTGCCAGCAGGCCTGCCGGGACAGACGTCTATGGCTACACCTTC.